This entry features one T cell receptor (beta chain) sequence. Its antigen is unknown. With 60 Vbeta and 13 Jbeta primers, the PCR was carried out. Some clones are missing from TCRdb's copy, which holds only in-frame ones; the method was immunoSEQ multiplex PCR. This table holds about 98,000 clones, around 80% found once. Germline V gives CDR1 MGHRA, CDR2 YSYEKL. There are 14 residues in the CDR3. The data were obtained in a study of cytomegalovirus exposure and HLA in healthy donors. Findings of the study overall: In a later analysis, TCR beta V- and J-gene trimming was associated with a missense DCLRE1C variant. HLA alleles showed associations with roughly 17,000 TCR beta sequences in a later analysis, at a 0.05 false discovery rate.

The TCR was taken from a man aged 35-49 years in good health and CMV-seronegative. The chain combines TRBV4-1 with TRBJ2-5, with D possibly matching TRBD2 (5 bases). Matching the DNA end better, TRBJ2-7 makes the J call doubtful. The sample consisted of PBMCs. The CDR3 DNA reads TGCGCCAGCAGCCAAGGCGAGGGTCTGGGCGAGCAGTACTTC. As protein: CASSQGEGLGEQYF.